These 4 T cell receptor beta chains came from one sample sequenced in a study of blood T cell repertoires in COVID-19. Produced via immunoSEQ multiplex PCR; TCRdb's table is partial and in-frame only. The sample lists fewer than 500,000 clones, 80% to 90% occurring once. Sequenced sample: PBMCs or T cells enriched from blood (not recorded which). Receptors originate from a young man who had recovered from COVID-19.

CDR3 sequence: CASSKPGQGIYNEQFF. For the CDR3, the DNA is TGTGCCAGTAGTAAACCGGGACAGGGTATCTACAATGAGCAGTTCTTC. V gene TRBV19 combines with J gene TRBJ2-1; 9 bases map to TRBD1. With 4 bases clipped from V and 3 bases from J, the junction kept 7 bases outside the gene matches. The CDR3 is made up of 16 amino acids. In germline, CDR1 is LNHDA, CDR2 SQIVND (reference sequence). Looking up the rest from reference TRBV19 and TRBJ2-1 gives the full variable domain: DGGITQSPKYLFRKEGQNVTLSCEQNLNHDAMYWYRQDPGQGLRLIYYSQIVNDFQKGDIAEGYSVSREKKESFPLTVTSAQKNPTAFYLCASSKPGQGIYNEQFFGPGTRLTVL.

This clone was seen once. The rearrangement links TRBV19 to TRBJ2-3; possibly TRBD2 for D (6 bases). The CDR3 contains 16 residues. Germline loops: CDR1 LNHDA, CDR2 SQIVND (reference sequence). V gave up 3 bases and J gave up 0 bases, with 13 bases separating them. CDR3 nucleotides: TGTGCCAGTAGTATTCGGAAGGCGGGGAGCACAGATACGCAGTATTTT. Translation: CASSIRKAGSTDTQYF.

This clone was counted a few times. The chain carries TRBV6-6 and TRBJ2-2, with a weak D call TRBD2 (7 bases). The germline V gene has CDR1 MNHNY and CDR2 SVGAGI (reference sequence). The length of the CDR3 is 15 residues. The V end was cut by 5 bases, the J end by 3 bases, with 13 bases between. The CDR3 reads CASSQQGGDTGELFF. CDR3 DNA: TGTGCCAGCAGTCAACAGGGAGGGGACACCGGGGAGCTGTTTTTT.

The chain has TRBV6-5 and TRBJ1-2; D is possibly TRBD1 (6 bases). Germline CDR1 is MNHEY and CDR2 is SVGAGI. CDR3 length: 15 residues. V lost 6 bases and J lost 2, with 16 bases in between. Written as DNA, the CDR3 is TGTGCCAGCAGACCGCGGACAGCCCCGAACTATGGCTACACCTTC. Translation gives CASRPRTAPNYGYTF.